The entry below gives a single T cell receptor beta chain sequence along with its context. The antigen is not known. This entry belongs to a study of post-analysis software for immune sequencing data. Across the study: Both relapsing-remitting and secondary progressive multiple sclerosis featured among the disease courses, as did progressive-relapsing multiple sclerosis. Findings and limits, study-wide: Controls showed significantly higher normalized Chao1 diversity than did multiple sclerosis patients. Relative to controls, patients had about 5 TRBV segments at higher frequency, with TRBV5-6, TRBV5-1 and TRBV20-1 among these.

Germline lookup yields CDR1 DFQATT and CDR2 SNEGSKA (reference sequence). The CDR3 length is 13 residues. cDNA libraries for TCR beta contained unique molecular identifiers. Each sample of about 1 to 10 million input T cells yielded about 500,000 cDNA molecules, so each molecule approximated one T cell. One entry per CDR3 protein, called by TCRdb with MiXCR from the PCR reads. The table includes roughly 800,000 distinct CDR3 sequences, approximately 57% detected once. The chain joins TRBV20-1 to TRBJ2-5; perhaps TRBD2 as D (6 bases). The end of the DNA is better explained by TRBJ2-7, so the J call may be wrong. This receptor was taken from a girl aged 10 to 17 with multiple sclerosis. Input material: blood. CDR3 in DNA: TGCAGCGCCCGGAGGGACTCCGGCTACGAGCAGTACTTC. Translated, it gives CSARRDSGYEQYF.